Detailed here is one TCR beta chain. Its target is not known. A much larger clone lies one base from this, so it may be a read error. The iRepertoire nested amplicon-rescue multiplex PCR amplified TCR alpha and beta CDR3s from RNA. For one-step reverse transcription and amplification, about 85-400 ng of tissue mRNA or PBMC total RNA was used. TCRdb analysed the multiplex PCR reads with MiXCR anew, one entry per CDR3 protein. The sample contains 93,000 or so distinct CDR3 sequences, about 28% of which appear only once. This entry is derived from a study of glioma-infiltrating T cells. CDR1 MDHEN and CDR2 SYDVKM come from the germline V gene. Losses at the gene ends were 1 base for V and 5 bases for J; bases not matched to a gene: 7. The CDR3 extends over 16 amino acids. Whole-study findings and limits: CDR3 overlap between tissue and blood was very small. Tissue-blood divergence was below expectation in non-neoplastic patients, above in gliomas.

The sequencing sample was made of glioma tissue, nonneoplastic brain tissue, or PBMCs (not recorded which). The chain has TRBV28 and TRBJ2-2, with 7 nucleotides matching TRBD1. The receptor comes from a human donor with low-grade glioma or glioblastoma, undergoing nonglioma brain surgery, or in good health (not recorded which). For the CDR3, the DNA is TGTGCCAGCAGTTTATTGGGGACAGTGAGTACCGGGGAGCTGTTTTTT. Translation gives CASSLLGTVSTGELFF.